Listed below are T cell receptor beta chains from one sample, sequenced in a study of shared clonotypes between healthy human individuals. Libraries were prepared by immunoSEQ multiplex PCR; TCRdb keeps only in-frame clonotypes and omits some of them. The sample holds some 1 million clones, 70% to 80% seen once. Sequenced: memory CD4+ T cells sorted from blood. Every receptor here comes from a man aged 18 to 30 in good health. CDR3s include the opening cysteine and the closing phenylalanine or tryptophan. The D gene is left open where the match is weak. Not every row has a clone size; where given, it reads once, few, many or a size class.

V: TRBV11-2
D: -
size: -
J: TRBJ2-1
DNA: TGTGCCAGCACCGTAGGAAGACTCTCCTACAATGAGCAGTTCTTC
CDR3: CASTVGRLSYNEQFF

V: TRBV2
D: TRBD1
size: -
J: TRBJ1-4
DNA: TGTGCCAGCAAAGGAGGGACAGGGGCTAATGAAAAACTGTTTTTT
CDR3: CASKGGTGANEKLFF

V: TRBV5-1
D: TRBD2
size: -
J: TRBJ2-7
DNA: TGCGCCAGCAGCTTCCCTCTCGGGGGGGGCGCATTGGGTTACGAGCAGTACTTC
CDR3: CASSFPLGGGALGYEQYF

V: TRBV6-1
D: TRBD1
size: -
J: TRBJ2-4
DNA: TGTGCCAGCAGGACAGGGGTAAACATTCAGTACTTC
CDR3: CASRTGVNIQYF

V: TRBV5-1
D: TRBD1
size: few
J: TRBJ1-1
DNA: TGCGCCAGCAGCCACACGGCGGGACAGAGTATGAACACTGAAGCTTTCTTT
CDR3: CASSHTAGQSMNTEAFF

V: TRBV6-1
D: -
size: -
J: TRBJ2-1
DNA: TGTGCCAGCAGCCGTTTCAATGAGCAGTTCTTC
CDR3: CASSRFNEQFF

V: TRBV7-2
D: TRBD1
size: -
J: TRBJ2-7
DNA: TGTGCCAGCAGCTTTGGACAGGGGACCTACGAGCAGTACTTC
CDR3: CASSFGQGTYEQYF

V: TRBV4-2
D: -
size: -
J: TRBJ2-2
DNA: TGTGCCAGCAGCCAACCTACTAGAAACACCGGGGAGCTGTTTTTT
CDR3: CASSQPTRNTGELFF

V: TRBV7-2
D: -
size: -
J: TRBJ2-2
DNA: TGTGCCAGCAGATATGGGGCCGGGGAGCTGTTTTTT
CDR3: CASRYGAGELFF

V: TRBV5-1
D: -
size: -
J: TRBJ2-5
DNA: TGCGCCAGCAGCCCCCAACAAGAGACCCAGTACTTC
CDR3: CASSPQQETQYF

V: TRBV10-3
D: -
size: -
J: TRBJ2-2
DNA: TGTGCCATCAGTGAGTCTATGGATTCCGGGGAGCTGTTTTTT
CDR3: CAISESMDSGELFF

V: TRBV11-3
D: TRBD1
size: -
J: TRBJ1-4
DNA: TGTGCCAGCAGCTTGGCGGACAGGGATCCGCTAAAAAAACTGTTTTTT
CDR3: CASSLADRDPLKKLFF

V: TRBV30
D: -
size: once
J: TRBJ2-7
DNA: TGTGCCTGGACTCACGACTCCTACGAGCAGTACTTC
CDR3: CAWTHDSYEQYF

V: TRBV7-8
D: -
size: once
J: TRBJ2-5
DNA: TGTGCCAGCAGCATACGTCGGGGGGCGGTCGGGCAAGAGACCCAGTACTTC
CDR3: CASSIRRGAVGQETQYF

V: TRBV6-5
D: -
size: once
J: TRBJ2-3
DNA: TGTGCCAGCAGCCTTGGGTTTAGCACAGATACGCAGTATTTT
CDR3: CASSLGFSTDTQYF

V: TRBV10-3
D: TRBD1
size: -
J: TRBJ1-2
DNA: TGTGCCATCAGTGATCAGGCAACAGGGGCGGGTGGCTACACCTTC
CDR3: CAISDQATGAGGYTF

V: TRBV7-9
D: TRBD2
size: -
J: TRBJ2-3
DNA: TGTGCCAGCCAAGAGGAGCGGGGCTTCACAGATACGCAGTATTTT
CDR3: CASQEERGFTDTQYF

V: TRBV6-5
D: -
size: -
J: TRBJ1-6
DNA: TGTGCCAGCAGTGAGGGAGGGTGGAATTCACCCCTCCACTTT
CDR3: CASSEGGWNSPLHF

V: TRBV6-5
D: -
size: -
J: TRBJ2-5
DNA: TGTGCCAGCAGTTACTCTGTCTTACAAGAGACCCAGTACTTC
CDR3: CASSYSVLQETQYF

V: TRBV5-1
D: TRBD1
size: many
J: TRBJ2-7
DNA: TGCGCCAGCAGCTCGGGACAGAGCTCCTACGAGCAGTACTTC
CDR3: CASSSGQSSYEQYF

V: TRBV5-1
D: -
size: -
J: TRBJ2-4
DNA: TGCGCCAGCAGCTCGGACGCCTCCGGGACAGCCAAAAACATTCAGTACTTC
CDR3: CASSSDASGTAKNIQYF

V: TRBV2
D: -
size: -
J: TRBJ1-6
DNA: TGTGCCAGCAGTCCCTCTTTCGGCAGGTCACCCCTCCACTTT
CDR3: CASSPSFGRSPLHF

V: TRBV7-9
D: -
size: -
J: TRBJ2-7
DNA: TGTGCCAGCAGCTTAATACAGGTCGGTAACGAGCAGTACTTC
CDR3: CASSLIQVGNEQYF

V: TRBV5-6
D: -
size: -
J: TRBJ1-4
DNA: TGTGCCAGCAGTTATCGCATAAGTGCGGGAGGTAATGAAAAACTGTTTTTT
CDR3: CASSYRISAGGNEKLFF

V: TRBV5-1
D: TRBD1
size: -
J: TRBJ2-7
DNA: TGCGCCAGCAGCAACCGGGACAGGGCGTCCTACGAGCAGTACTTC
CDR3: CASSNRDRASYEQYF

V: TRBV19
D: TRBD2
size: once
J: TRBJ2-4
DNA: TGTGCCAGTAGTATAGAGGAGGCCAGCGGGGGTCAGTACTTC
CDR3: CASSIEEASGGQYF

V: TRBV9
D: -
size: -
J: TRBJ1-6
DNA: TGTGCCAGCAGCGTAGATGGGGGGCAATATTCACCCCTCCACTTT
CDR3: CASSVDGGQYSPLHF

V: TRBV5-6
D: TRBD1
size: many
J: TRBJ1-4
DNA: TGTGCCAGCAGCTTGTACCAGGGGGCTGAAAAACTGTTTTTT
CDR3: CASSLYQGAEKLFF

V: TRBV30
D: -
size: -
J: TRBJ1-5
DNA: TGTGCCTGGAGTAGGGGGGGCCGGGGCAATCAGCCCCAGCATTTT
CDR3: CAWSRGGRGNQPQHF

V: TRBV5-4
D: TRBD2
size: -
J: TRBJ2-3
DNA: TGTGCCAGTTCGGGACTACCTAGCACAGATACGCAGTATTTT
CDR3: CASSGLPSTDTQYF

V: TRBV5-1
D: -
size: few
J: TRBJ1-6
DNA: TGCGCCAGCAGCTTGGGGGCGCCGAATTCACCCCTCCACTTT
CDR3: CASSLGAPNSPLHF

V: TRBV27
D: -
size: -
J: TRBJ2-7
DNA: TGTGCCAGCAGTTTATACCTTCGGGGACCCTACGAGCAGTACTTC
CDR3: CASSLYLRGPYEQYF

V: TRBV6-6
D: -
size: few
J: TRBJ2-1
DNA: TGTGCCTGCGTGGATCGGGGCGGGCCGCGAGATGAGCAGTTCTTC
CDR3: CACVDRGGPRDEQFF

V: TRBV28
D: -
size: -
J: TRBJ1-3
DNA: TGTGCCAGCAGATCAGGGAGCACCTCTGGAAACACCATATATTTT
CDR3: CASRSGSTSGNTIYF

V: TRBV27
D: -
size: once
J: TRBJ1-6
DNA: TGTGCCAGCAGTTTATCGGGAAAGGGAAATTCACCCCTCCACTTT
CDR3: CASSLSGKGNSPLHF

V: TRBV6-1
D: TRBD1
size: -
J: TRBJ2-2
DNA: TGTGCCACGTCACCGGGACAGGGGGCGTCCGGGGAGCTGTTTTTT
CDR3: CATSPGQGASGELFF

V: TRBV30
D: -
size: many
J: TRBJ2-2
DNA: TGTGCCTGGACCACCCGGACAAAGCACACCGGGGAGCTGTTTTTT
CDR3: CAWTTRTKHTGELFF

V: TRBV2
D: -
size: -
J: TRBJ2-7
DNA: TGTGCCAGCAGTGAACTGGGGATCTCCTACGAGCAGTACTTC
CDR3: CASSELGISYEQYF

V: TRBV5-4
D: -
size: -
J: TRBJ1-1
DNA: TGTGCCAGCAGCTCCGCGGTAGATAAGAACACTGAAGCTTTCTTT
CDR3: CASSSAVDKNTEAFF

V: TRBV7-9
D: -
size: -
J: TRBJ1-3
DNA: TGTGCCAGCAGCTTACAGGTTCTCTCTGGAAACACCATATATTTT
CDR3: CASSLQVLSGNTIYF

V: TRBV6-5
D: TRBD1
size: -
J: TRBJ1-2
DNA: TGTGCCAGCAGTAACGGACAGGGCGGAAATGGCTACACCTTC
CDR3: CASSNGQGGNGYTF